These T cell receptor beta chains were read from a single sample in a study of blood T cell repertoires in COVID-19. TCRdb's copy holds only in-frame clones and misses some; the assay was immunoSEQ multiplex PCR. The sample includes approximately 230,000 clones, approximately 82% seen only once; the top ten take over 14%. Sequenced sample: PBMCs or T cells enriched from blood (not recorded which). The source is a man between 40 and 49 years old who had recovered from COVID-19. The CDR3 runs from the conserved cysteine through the conserved F or W. The order of the fields is clone size, J gene, CDR3 length, V gene, D gene, CDR3 protein, CDR3 DNA. A D gene is named only where the DNA matches it firmly. The size entry is marked missing in some rows and otherwise reads once, few, many or a size class.

NA,TRBJ1-2,12,TRBV30,NA,CAWNRVYYGYTF,TGTGCCTGGAACAGGGTCTACTATGGCTACACCTTC
NA,TRBJ2-7,16,TRBV28,NA,CASSLYPAGTIYEQYF,TGTGCCAGCAGTTTATACCCGGCAGGGACAATCTACGAGCAGTACTTC
NA,TRBJ1-2,13,TRBV6-5,TRBD1,CASSLTGPNGYTF,TGTGCCAGCAGTCTGACAGGGCCCAATGGCTACACCTTC
NA,TRBJ1-1,15,TRBV7-9,TRBD1,CASSLVSGGIAEAFF,TGTGCCAGCAGCTTAGTTTCAGGGGGGATAGCTGAAGCTTTCTTT
NA,TRBJ1-1,15,TRBV18,TRBD1,CASSPSGTGNTEAFF,TGTGCCAGCTCACCGTCCGGGACAGGGAACACTGAAGCTTTCTTT
few,TRBJ1-6,16,TRBV28,NA,CASSLPRQSGDSPLHF,TGTGCCAGCAGTTTACCTAGACAGAGCGGGGATTCACCCCTCCACTTT
NA,TRBJ1-3,14,TRBV5-4,NA,CASSLEQPGNTIYF,TGTGCCAGCAGCTTGGAACAACCTGGAAACACCATATATTTT
NA,TRBJ1-2,14,TRBV4-1,TRBD1,CASSPDRAVGGYTF,TGCGCCAGCAGCCCGGACAGGGCAGTGGGGGGCTACACCTTC
NA,TRBJ2-5,15,TRBV5-4,TRBD2,CASSSRLAGKETQYF,TGTGCCAGCAGCTCGCGACTAGCGGGGAAAGAGACCCAGTACTTC
NA,TRBJ2-7,14,TRBV9,TRBD1,CASSVTGTGKEQYF,TGTGCCAGCAGCGTGACAGGGACCGGTAAGGAGCAGTACTTC
NA,TRBJ2-1,13,TRBV10-3,NA,CAISESPSNEQFF,TGTGCCATCAGTGAGTCCCCCTCCAATGAGCAGTTCTTC
NA,TRBJ2-5,13,TRBV6-5,NA,CASSPPGGATQYF,TGTGCCAGCAGTCCCCCGGGGGGCGCGACCCAGTACTTC
NA,TRBJ2-1,16,TRBV24-1,TRBD1,CATSDLQGQGYNEQFF,TGTGCCACCAGTGATTTGCAGGGACAGGGGTACAATGAGCAGTTCTTC
NA,TRBJ1-4,14,TRBV28,NA,CASSLGQVNEKLFF,TGTGCCAGCAGTTTAGGGCAGGTTAATGAAAAACTGTTTTTT
NA,TRBJ1-4,16,TRBV15,NA,CATSRGLGGTNEKLFF,TGTGCCACCAGCAGAGGCTTAGGAGGAACTAATGAAAAACTGTTTTTT